This T cell receptor (beta chain) was sequenced for a study of T cells after yellow fever vaccination. TCRdb reprocessed the 5' RACE reads with MiXCR, giving one entry per CDR3 protein. The repertoire holds 510,000 or so distinct CDR3 sequences, with roughly 21% as singletons. The CDR3 length is 15 residues. J was trimmed by 4 bases and V by 6 bases; bases with no gene match: 6. The sequences come from PBMCs, collected 15 days after the yellow fever booster vaccination. This clonotype originated in a young man who received the YFV17D yellow fever vaccine. The V call is TRBV12-3 or TRBV12-4, the J call TRBJ2-5; 12 bases map to TRBD2. This chain's CDR3 is CASSPRLAGAETQYF. The CDR3 nucleotides read TGTGCCAGCAGCCCCCGACTAGCGGGAGCAGAGACCCAGTACTTC.